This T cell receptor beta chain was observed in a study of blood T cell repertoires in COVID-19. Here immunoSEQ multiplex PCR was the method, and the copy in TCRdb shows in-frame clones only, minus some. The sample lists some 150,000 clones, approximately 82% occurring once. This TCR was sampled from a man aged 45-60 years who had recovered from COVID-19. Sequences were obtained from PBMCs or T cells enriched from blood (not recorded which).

This chain's CDR3 is CASSSQGRIQPQHF. For the CDR3, the DNA is TGTGCCAGCAGCTCCCAGGGGAGAATTCAGCCCCAGCATTTT. The chain combines TRBV7-9 with TRBJ1-5; D is perhaps TRBD1 (6 bases). The V gene lost 4 bases and the J gene lost 6 bases, with 13 bases spanning the gap. The CDR3 is made up of 14 amino acids. From germline, CDR1 is SEHNR and CDR2 FQNEAQ (reference sequence).